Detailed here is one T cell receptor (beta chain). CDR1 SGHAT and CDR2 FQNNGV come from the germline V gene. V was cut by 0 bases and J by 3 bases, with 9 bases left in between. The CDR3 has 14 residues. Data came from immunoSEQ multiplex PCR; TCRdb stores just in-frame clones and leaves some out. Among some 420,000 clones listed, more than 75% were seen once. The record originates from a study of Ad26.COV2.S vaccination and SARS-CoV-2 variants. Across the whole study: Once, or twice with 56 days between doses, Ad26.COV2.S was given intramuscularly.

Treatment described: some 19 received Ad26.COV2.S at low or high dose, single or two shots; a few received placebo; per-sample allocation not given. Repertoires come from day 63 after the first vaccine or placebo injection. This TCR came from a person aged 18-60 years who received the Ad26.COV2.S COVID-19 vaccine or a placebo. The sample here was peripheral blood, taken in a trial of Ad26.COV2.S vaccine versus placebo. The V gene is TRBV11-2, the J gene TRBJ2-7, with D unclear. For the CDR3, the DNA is TGTGCCAGCAGCTTAGAACGCGATCTCTACGAGCAGTACTTC. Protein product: CASSLERDLYEQYF.